This T cell receptor beta chain was sequenced in a study of identical twins (dated by TCRdb to the mid-2010s). Some background on the complete study: To test whether fetal clonotypes persist, this study deep-sequenced TCR alpha and beta repertoires from monozygotic twins, from unrelated adults of various ages, and from cord blood. To rule out contamination, the twin experiments were replicated at different times with different library preparation protocols. Paper-wide results and their limitations: A weaker excess of twin sharing was found in beta out-of-frame sequences because the signal-to-noise ratio was lowered by fewer shared sequences. Because the same donors could not be followed over many years, the conclusions depended on cross-sectional statistical analysis. Compared with coincidental sharing between unrelated individuals, out-of-frame TCR alpha sequences shared between twins showed an excess of sequences with low generation probability. Zero-insertion analyses could be partly confounded by invariant T cells such as MAIT and iNKT, though diverse VJ usage argued against such confounding for most clonotypes. In monozygotic twins, out-of-frame TCR alpha sharing was systematically underestimated by recombination models, although the models agreed with sharing between unrelated individuals. Fewer insertions were carried by abundant cord blood beta clonotypes, a similar but weaker trend appeared in young adult naive repertoires, and no such trend appeared in memory repertoires.

This clonotype has just a few counts. What antigen it recognizes has not been identified. No much larger clone is present one base from it, and per-base qualities are unavailable. Every donor was a healthy Caucasian. CDR1 MDHEN and CDR2 SYDVKM are derived from the germline V gene. Trimming leaves V shorter by 8 bases and J shorter by 0 bases, with the junction holding 8 bases beyond the gene matches. The CDR3 spans 15 residues, from the cysteine through the phenylalanine. This entry keeps only the CDR3 DNA: 45 bases, framed from base 1. The method was 5' RACE. TCRdb records Illumina HiSeq 2000 as the sequencer. Template switching added a universal primer binding site, and the final cDNA carried a unique molecular identifier that allowed TCR cDNA molecules to be counted accurately. First-strand cDNA for TCR alpha and beta chains was synthesized from specific primers in the conserved constant-segment region. To control for contamination, each cDNA library was double barcoded with a SMART-Mk sample barcode plus Illumina barcodes. TruSeq adapter sequences and Illumina sample barcodes were added in two successive PCR steps. TCR alpha and beta cDNA libraries were sequenced on the Illumina HiSeq platform with custom primers. In the paper's pipeline: Raw reads were processed with MiGEC to extract unique molecular identifiers, and MiXCR was used to determine CDR3 positions. For each individual, recombination models were inferred using an EM algorithm with the repgenHMM and IGoR tools. Shared clonotype analysis was performed with the tcR package in R, normalizing sharing by the product of cloneset sizes. To study raw recombination without the effects of thymic and clonal selection, out-of-frame nonproductive sequences were analyzed. In TCRdb, the public reads were trimmed at Q25 with fastp and aligned with MiXCR, with productive beta chains retained. When rows share a CDR3 protein, they turn into one entry using the most common DNA and genes. These V and J calls are TCRdb output, not the study's own analysis. This sample holds 1.5 million to 2 million distinct CDR3 sequences; under 35% were observed only once. The ten biggest clones cover about 0.3% of the sample.

The chain is encoded by TRBV28 joined to TRBJ2-7; 9 middle bases align to TRBD2. The specimen was cord blood. This clonotype was obtained from a newborn girl in good health. CDR3 sequence: CASEGVGLASYEQYF. DNA sequence: TGTGCCAGCGAGGGGGTGGGACTAGCCTCCTACGAGCAGTACTTC. The full variable domain, with segments outside the CDR3 supplied by the reference TRBV28 and TRBJ2-7 proteins, appears as DVKVTQSSRYLVKRTGEKVFLECVQDMDHENMFWYRQDPGLGLRLIYFSYDVKMKEKGDIPEGYSVSREKKERFSLILESASTNQTSMYLCASEGVGLASYEQYFGPGTRLTVT.